The 30 T cell receptor beta chains below all came from one sample that was sequenced in a study of blood T cell repertoires in COVID-19. Measured with immunoSEQ multiplex PCR; TCRdb has only the in-frame clones, and not every one. The sample lists hundreds of thousands of clones, roughly 90% occurring once. What was sequenced was PBMCs or T cells enriched from blood (not recorded which). The receptors were sampled from a woman younger than 30 who had been exposed to COVID-19.

In its sample, this clone was seen a few times. An end of the junction does not agree with germline; a read error may underlie this. This sequence joins TRBV5-1 and TRBJ2-1; D not certain. CDR1 and CDR2 from the germline V gene are SGHRS and YFSETQ. The CDR3 consists of 11 residues. The CDR3, as DNA: TGCGCCAGCAGCTCCAACAATGAGCAGTTCTTC. Protein product: CASSSNNEQFF.

This clone was observed a single time. This may stem from a read error, because a much larger clone lies one nucleotide away. The genes are TRBV7-8 and TRBJ1-5; D perhaps matches TRBD1 (5 bases). Germline-derived CDR1 and CDR2 are SGHVS and FQNEAQ. V was shortened by 1 base and J by 2 bases, with 9 bases between the two germline ends. CDR3 size: 15 residues. The CDR3 nucleotides read TGTGCCAGCAGCTTAGGGGGCTATGGCAATCAGCCCCAGCATTTT. It codes for CASSLGGYGNQPQHF.

This clone was observed a few times. The chain recombines TRBV11-1 with TRBJ2-1, with 9 nucleotides matching TRBD1. CDR3 length: 14 residues. CDR1 and CDR2 (germline): SGHAT, FQDESV (reference sequence). The trim removed 7 bases at V and 7 bases at J, leaving 8 bases unmatched. CDR3 region: CASIKGQGRNEQFF. In nucleotides, the CDR3 is TGTGCCAGCATCAAGGGACAGGGACGAAATGAGCAGTTCTTC.

The V call is TRBV4-2, the J call TRBJ1-2, with no clear D. Trimming cost V 1 base and J 2 bases, with 17 bases left between them. CDR1 and CDR2 (germline): LGHNA, YNFKEQ. This CDR3 is built from 17 residues. CDR3 in amino acids: CASSQASSYSSNYGYTF. The CDR3, as DNA: TGTGCCAGCAGCCAAGCTTCTTCGTACAGTTCCAACTATGGCTACACCTTC.

The chain uses TRBV13 and TRBJ2-7, with 10 bases aligning to TRBD1. The CDR3 length is 15 residues. CDR1 and CDR2 from the germline V gene are PRHDT and FYEKMQ (reference sequence). V dropped 5 bases and J dropped 6; count of bases not matched to a gene: 10. The CDR3 reads CASSRQGAGYPEQYF. CDR3 DNA sequence: TGTGCCAGCAGCCGACAGGGGGCCGGATATCCCGAGCAGTACTTC.

This rearrangement joins TRBV29-1 to TRBJ2-3; 7 bases agree with TRBD1. Germline V gene lookup returns CDR1 SQVTM and CDR2 ANQGSEA. The CDR3 runs 14 residues. Trimming at V came to 6 bases and at J to 6 bases, leaving 12 bases not matched to a gene. As DNA, the CDR3 is TGCAGCGTAAATAACGTAGGGGGCGGGGATACGCAGTATTTT. Its translation: CSVNNVGGGDTQYF.

The chain carries TRBV12-5 and TRBJ2-1; the match to TRBD2 covers 8 bases. The CDR3 consists of 18 residues. Germline assignment: CDR1 LGHNT and CDR2 FRNRAP. J lost 5 bases, V lost 3 bases, and 15 bases had no gene match. The CDR3 reads CASGFSVSQRELNNEQFF. The DNA for the CDR3 is TGTGCTAGTGGTTTCTCCGTAAGCCAGCGGGAGCTGAACAATGAGCAGTTCTTC.

The gene calls are TRBV18 and TRBJ1-4; weak D call: TRBD1 (5 bases). This CDR3 has 18 amino acids. Germline lookup yields CDR1 KGHSH and CDR2 LQKENI. The V end was cut by 1 base, the J end by 4 bases, with 19 bases between. In DNA form, the CDR3 reads TGTGCCAGCTCACCACGCGGCTTTACGGCAGGGTATAATGAAAAACTGTTTTTT. Translating gives CASSPRGFTAGYNEKLFF.

The V gene is TRBV4-2, the J gene TRBJ2-7, with 7 bases aligning to TRBD1. This CDR3 is 16 amino acids long. From germline, CDR1 is LGHNA and CDR2 YNFKEQ. V gave up 4 bases and J gave up 0 bases; unmatched junction bases: 9. CDR3 sequence reads: CASSPHGQDSSYEQYF. In DNA, the CDR3 is TGTGCCAGCAGCCCCCACGGACAGGATAGCTCCTACGAGCAGTACTTC.

The chain joins TRBV9 to TRBJ1-1; 8 bases agree with TRBD1. J gave up 1 base and V 3 bases, and 5 bases lay outside the gene matches. Germline assignment: CDR1 SGDLS and CDR2 YYNGEE. This CDR3 region has 15 residues. This CDR3 reads CASSGDRGSNTEAFF. The CDR3 DNA sequence: TGTGCCAGCAGCGGTGACAGGGGATCGAACACTGAAGCTTTCTTT.

V usage is TRBV9 and J usage is TRBJ2-3, with TRBD2 matching 7 bases. V trimming: 0 bases; J trimming: 0 bases; junction bases outside the gene matches: 4. The CDR3 is 16 residues long. Germline CDR1 reads SGDLS; CDR2 reads YYNGEE. This CDR3 is CASSVAGGGSTDTQYF. The CDR3 DNA reads TGTGCCAGCAGCGTAGCCGGCGGGGGAAGCACAGATACGCAGTATTTT.

The rearrangement uses TRBV7-8 and TRBJ2-7; TRBD2 matches at 8 bases. With V trimmed by 3 bases and J by 7 bases, 2 bases remained unmatched. The CDR3 totals 12 residues. Germline-derived CDR1 and CDR2 are SGHVS and FQNEAQ. CDR3 amino acids: CASSFAGGEQYF. In nucleotides, the CDR3 is TGTGCCAGCAGCTTTGCGGGAGGTGAGCAGTACTTC. The full variable domain, with the rest looked up from reference TRBV7-8 and TRBJ2-7, is GAGVSQSPRYKVAKRGQDVALRCDPISGHVSLFWYQQALGQGPEFLTYFQNEAQLDKSGLPSDRFFAERPEGSVSTLKIQRTQQEDSAVYLCASSFAGGEQYFGPGTRLTVT.

The CDR3 DNA follows: TGTGCCAGCAGCCCCTACCCGGGGACCTACAATGAGCAGTTCTTC. It encodes CASSPYPGTYNEQFF. The rearrangement uses TRBV11-2 and TRBJ2-1; D is possibly TRBD2 (5 bases). Trimming left V 5 bases short and J 2 bases short, with 13 bases between. In germline, CDR1 is SGHAT, CDR2 FQNNGV. The CDR3 totals 15 residues.

The chain combines TRBV11-2 with TRBJ1-2; perhaps TRBD1 as D (5 bases). Trimming left V 5 bases short and J 4 bases short, with 17 bases between. The CDR3 length is 15 residues. The germline gives CDR1 SGHAT, CDR2 FQNNGV. CDR3 residues: CASSMLRAQLYGYTF. DNA of the CDR3: TGTGCCAGCAGCATGCTCAGGGCCCAACTCTATGGCTACACCTTC.

V and J are TRBV28 and TRBJ2-7, with no clear D. In germline, CDR1 is MDHEN, CDR2 SYDVKM. V lost 4 bases, J lost 9 bases, and 13 bases lay in between. CDR3 length: 12 residues. The CDR3 protein is CASSSLPEWQYF. The CDR3 DNA sequence: TGTGCCAGCAGTTCCCTCCCCGAGTGGCAGTACTTC.

The rearrangement links TRBV4-3 to TRBJ2-3; 9 bases line up with TRBD2. CDR1 is LGHNA, CDR2 YSLEER, per germline. With 8 bases clipped from V and 5 bases from J, the junction kept 8 bases outside the gene matches. This CDR3 comprises 14 residues. The CDR3 sequence is CASGGGGAGDTQYF. The CDR3 DNA reads as TGCGCCAGCGGGGGCGGGGGGGCCGGAGATACGCAGTATTTT.

The genes are TRBV7-2 and TRBJ2-7, with no clear D. The germline V gene encodes CDR1 SGHTA and CDR2 FQGNSA. The CDR3 is 11 amino acids. Between the trimmed V and J ends, which lost 5 bases and 3 bases, there was a span of 5 bases. The CDR3 protein is CASSQHYEQYF. The DNA for the CDR3 is TGTGCCAGCAGCCAACACTACGAGCAGTACTTC.

The chain has TRBV19 and TRBJ1-5; D remains unclear. Germline lookup yields CDR1 LNHDA and CDR2 SQIVND (reference sequence). Between the trimmed V and J ends, which lost 3 bases and 3 bases, there was a span of 12 bases. CDR3 length equals 15 residues. CDR3 protein: CASSIGQVDNQPQHF. The CDR3 nucleotides read TGTGCCAGTAGTATTGGTCAGGTAGACAATCAGCCCCAGCATTTT.

Remarks on this clone: The same CDR3 is also encoded by other DNA sequences in this sample. The chain links TRBV18 to TRBJ1-5; D might be TRBD1 (6 bases). V lost 4 bases and J 5 bases, leaving 9 bases between the germline ends. Germline lookup yields CDR1 KGHSH and CDR2 LQKENI. The CDR3 length is 13 residues. CDR3 region: CASSLTGDQPQHF. CDR3 sequence (DNA): TGTGCCAGCTCACTGACAGGTGATCAGCCCCAGCATTTT.

The chain carries TRBV6-5 and TRBJ1-6; TRBD1 matches at 8 bases. There are 14 residues in the CDR3. Looked up from germline, CDR1 is MNHEY and CDR2 is SVGAGI. Losses at the gene ends were 6 bases for V and 4 bases for J; bases not matched to a gene: 2. The DNA of the CDR3 is TGTGCCAGCAGCCGGACAGGGTATAATTCACCCCTCCACTTT. Amino acid sequence: CASSRTGYNSPLHF.

This clone has just one count. This chain uses TRBV28 with TRBJ1-2; D remains ambiguous. V was trimmed by 3 bases and J by 8 bases, leaving 13 bases between them. The germline CDR1 and CDR2 sequences are MDHEN and SYDVKM. The CDR3 spans 13 residues. In DNA form, the CDR3 reads TGTGCCAGCAGTTTTGATGGAATGAGGGGCTACACCTTC. It specifies CASSFDGMRGYTF.

The chain recombines TRBV27 with TRBJ2-2, with TRBD1 matching over 8 bases. V dropped 7 bases and J dropped 5; count of bases not matched to a gene: 9. Germline-derived CDR1 and CDR2 are MNHEY and SMNVEV (reference sequence). The CDR3 length is 15 residues. DNA for the CDR3: TGTGCCAGCATCCCCAGGCAGGGGGCGACCGGGGAGCTGTTTTTT. Translated, it gives CASIPRQGATGELFF.

The chain combines TRBV5-1 with TRBJ1-6, with a weak D call TRBD1 (5 bases). The CDR3 covers 16 residues. V lost 0 bases, J lost 8 bases, and 15 bases lay in between. Germline V gives CDR1 SGHRS, CDR2 YFSETQ. The CDR3 DNA follows: TGCGCCAGCAGCTTGGACGGGGGTGGACGGGATTCACCCCTCCACTTT. It translates to CASSLDGGGRDSPLHF.

This clone was seen just once. This sample includes further DNA sequences coding for the same CDR3. The rearrangement joins TRBV5-4 to TRBJ2-7; possible D gene TRBD1, 5 bases. The germline V gene encodes CDR1 SGHNT and CDR2 YYREEE (reference sequence). V was shortened by 2 bases and J by 0 bases, with 9 bases between the two germline ends. This CDR3 region has 14 residues. The CDR3 loop is CASSLGQGSYEQYF. CDR3 nucleotide sequence: TGTGCCAGCAGCTTAGGCCAGGGCTCCTACGAGCAGTACTTC. Drawing the rest from reference TRBV5-4 and TRBJ2-7, the complete variable domain is ETGVTQSPTHLIKTRGQQVTLRCSSQSGHNTVSWYQQALGQGPQFIFQYYREEENGRGNFPPRFSGLQFPNYSSELNVNALELDDSALYLCASSLGQGSYEQYFGPGTRLTVT.

The chain combines TRBV6-5 with TRBJ2-7; 11 bases are shared with TRBD2. In germline, CDR1 is MNHEY, CDR2 SVGAGI. There are 12 residues in the CDR3. Trimming removed 10 bases from V and 5 bases from J; junction bases left unmatched: 4. CDR3 nucleotides: TGTGCCATTAGCGGGGGGGGCAACGAGCAGTACTTC. It translates to CAISGGGNEQYF.

The chain is built from TRBV15 and TRBJ2-7; the match to TRBD2 covers 9 bases. This CDR3 comprises 17 residues. Germline CDR1 reads LNHNV; CDR2 reads YYDKDF (reference sequence). J gave up 3 bases and V 0 bases, and 9 bases lay outside the gene matches. The CDR3 loop is CATSRDPYSSGIYEQYF. The DNA for the CDR3 is TGTGCCACCAGCAGAGATCCGTACTCTAGCGGGATCTACGAGCAGTACTTC. The full variable domain, rest sourced from reference TRBV15 and TRBJ2-7, is DAMVIQNPRYQVTQFGKPVTLSCSQTLNHNVMYWYQQKSSQAPKLLFHYYDKDFNNEADTPDNFQSRRPNTSFCFLDIRSPGLGDTAMYLCATSRDPYSSGIYEQYFGPGTRLTVT.

This clone appeared a single time. V is TRBV10-3 and J is TRBJ1-1, with D maybe TRBD1 (5 bases). Germline lookup yields CDR1 ENHRY and CDR2 SYGVKD. The CDR3 is 14 residues long. Trimming left V 0 bases short and J 1 base short, with 6 bases between. The CDR3 sequence is CAISESRENTEAFF. The CDR3 DNA is TGTGCCATCAGTGAGTCCAGGGAGAACACTGAAGCTTTCTTT.

The genes are TRBV29-1 and TRBJ2-1; D unclear. The CDR3 is made up of 11 amino acids. Trimming took off 3 bases at V and 3 bases at J, with 3 bases between the two ends. Per the germline V gene, CDR1 is SQVTM and CDR2 is ANQGSEA. The chain's CDR3 is CSVDLYNEQFF. Here the CDR3 DNA reads TGCAGCGTTGATCTCTACAATGAGCAGTTCTTC.

This clone was seen a single time. The chain links TRBV7-8 to TRBJ2-5; TRBD1 matches at 8 bases. Germline loops: CDR1 SGHVS, CDR2 FQNEAQ. V shed 4 bases, J shed 5 bases, and the junction held 3 bases outside the gene matches. The CDR3 is 13 amino acids. The CDR3 bases are TGTGCCAGCAGCTCAGGGGGCTTGGAGACCCAGTACTTC. Protein: CASSSGGLETQYF.

This sequence joins TRBV2 and TRBJ2-3; 7 bases are a match to TRBD2. V was pared by 6 bases and J by 2 bases, with 17 bases of the junction left unmatched. The CDR3 contains 18 residues. In germline, CDR1 is SNHLY, CDR2 FYNNEI. The CDR3 region has the DNA TGTGCCAGCAGCGTAGCCCGACCTGCTAGCGGATTCACAGATACGCAGTATTTT. Translating gives CASSVARPASGFTDTQYF. Variable domain in full (rest from reference TRBV2 and TRBJ2-3): EPEVTQTPSHQVTQMGQEVILRCVPISNHLYFYWYRQILGQKVEFLVSFYNNEISEKSEIFDDQFSVERPDGSNFTLKIRSTKLEDSAMYFCASSVARPASGFTDTQYFGPGTRLTVL.